This T cell receptor beta chain stems from a study of cytomegalovirus exposure and HLA in healthy donors (dated by TCRdb to 2017 to 2019). Describing the broader study: A later analysis indicated that the 130 or so validation repertoires were generated on the platform also employed for the approximately 700 repertoires of the first cohort. The aim of the study was to test whether cataloging public T cell receptors could identify signatures of past pathogen exposure. A separate validation cohort of about 110 different subjects was used in addition to the roughly 670-subject first cohort. High-throughput TCR immunosequencing, statistical association of individual TCRs with disease status, and machine learning were combined to predict cytomegalovirus infection status. What the study reported, not specific to this receptor: In a later analysis, TCRs clustered in the first cohort were found to also tend to co-occur in the 130 or so validation repertoires, with 94% of cluster scores above 0. Most TCR sequences were seen in very few donors, while some public TCRs were found in many individuals. The validation cohort had no HLA typing available for a later analysis, so co-occurrence within that cohort was assessed over all 120 or so repertoires. In vitro tests confirmed that a few of the cytomegalovirus-associated TCR beta chains recognize cytomegalovirus antigens. A total of roughly 160 TCR beta chains were listed by the study as associated with cytomegalovirus. According to the authors, the approach could potentially be generalized to other disease states and immunological phenotypes. Cytomegalovirus status was reported to be diagnosed by the classifier with high specificity and sensitivity in both the original and validation cohorts.

The method was the immunoSEQ multiplex PCR assay. As for how the authors treated the data: A statistical classification framework was developed to diagnose cytomegalovirus status using the catalog of TCR beta chain sequences. The table comes from immuneACCESS by way of TCRdb, which keeps in-frame sequences with V and J called. Part of the clones is missing from these tables; in studies checked, under half for an unresolved V gene and the rest for unknown reasons. From that table come the V and J calls and clone size; the DNA was used to work out D and trimming. For this sample the table gives over 150,000 clones, of which 85% were detected only once. The ten largest clones add up to roughly 15% of the sample. Clipping removes 3 bases from V and 7 bases from J, with 9 as the unmatched junction base count. The CDR3 spans 13 residues, from the cysteine through the phenylalanine. Only the CDR3 DNA stays, 39 bases, in frame from base 1. CDR1 and CDR2, per the germline V gene (reference sequence), are GTSNPN and SVGIG.

About this clone: Its recognized antigen is unknown. Nothing much larger sits one base from this clone, and base qualities are not available.

The donors were included in the validation cohort of some 120 subjects, a group kept apart from the 666-subject first cohort. This TCR derives from a young man in good health and CMV-seropositive. Here the chain combines TRBV30 and TRBJ2-7; the central 7 bases match TRBD1. The sample consisted of PBMCs. The CDR3 has the sequence CAWSARQGGEQYF. The nucleotides read TGTGCCTGGAGCGCACGACAGGGTGGGGAGCAGTACTTC.